The 18 T cell receptor beta chains given below trace back to one sample, sequenced in a study of blood T cell repertoires in COVID-19. Some clones are missing from TCRdb's copy, which holds only in-frame ones; the method was immunoSEQ multiplex PCR. The sample has some 250,000 clones, around 90% seen once. Sequencing was carried out using peripheral blood. These receptors all stem from a woman in her thirties or forties who had recovered from COVID-19.

The chain combines TRBV28 with TRBJ1-5; the D is unclear. This CDR3 region has 17 residues. V was cut by 3 bases and J by 0 bases, with 15 bases left in between. CDR1 and CDR2 (germline): MDHEN, SYDVKM. This CDR3 is CASSLAGRPISNQPQHF. CDR3 nucleotide sequence: TGTGCCAGCAGTTTGGCCGGGAGACCCATTAGCAATCAGCCCCAGCATTTT.

V gene TRBV10-3 combines with J gene TRBJ2-1; 11 bases are a match to TRBD2. Germline V lookup: CDR1 ENHRY, CDR2 SYGVKD. This CDR3 is built from 15 residues. V was pared by 10 bases and J by 8 bases, with 13 bases of the junction left unmatched. Here the CDR3 reads CATGGVAGGRDEQFF. As DNA, the CDR3 is TGTGCCACCGGGGGGGTAGCGGGAGGGCGGGATGAGCAGTTCTTC.

The CDR3 is CASSPTHLADGAKNIQYF. The CDR3, as DNA: TGTGCCAGCAGCCCTACTCACCTAGCAGATGGGGCCAAAAACATTCAGTACTTC. The J gene is TRBJ2-4, the V gene TRBV7-9, with D perhaps matching TRBD2 (5 bases). In germline, CDR1 is SEHNR, CDR2 FQNEAQ (reference sequence). The length of the CDR3 is 18 residues. The V gene lost 5 bases and the J gene lost 1 base, with 21 bases spanning the gap.

The rearrangement joins TRBV6-1 to TRBJ2-5; 10 nucleotides align to TRBD2. This CDR3 has 13 amino acids. The germline V gene has CDR1 MNHNS and CDR2 SASEGT. J lost 10 bases, V lost 4 bases, and 6 bases had no gene match. The CDR3 region has the DNA TGTGCCAGCAGTGGTAGCGGGGGGTCAGGCCAGTACTTC. Its translation is CASSGSGGSGQYF.

This clone has only a few counts. The chain has TRBV6-2 or TRBV6-3 and TRBJ1-5; D is possibly TRBD1 (5 bases). In germline, CDR1 is MNHEY, CDR2 SVGEGT. This CDR3 has 14 residues. V gave up 4 bases and J gave up 1 base, with 8 bases separating them. This chain's CDR3 is CASSWGESNQPQHF. The CDR3 region has the DNA TGTGCCAGCAGTTGGGGGGAGAGCAATCAGCCCCAGCATTTT.

V and J are TRBV24-1 and TRBJ1-2, with TRBD1 identical over 9 bases. J was trimmed by 8 bases and V by 8 bases; bases with no gene match: 8. There are 13 residues in the CDR3. Germline V CDR1 and CDR2: KGHDR, SFDVKD. The CDR3 loop reads CATNEQGAKGYTF. DNA of the CDR3: TGTGCCACCAATGAACAGGGGGCGAAAGGCTACACCTTC.

CDR3: CASSLRASGSYEQYF. CDR3 DNA: TGCGCCAGCAGCCTACGGGCTAGCGGGAGCTACGAGCAGTACTTC. J is TRBJ2-7 and V is TRBV4-1; 10 nucleotides align to TRBD2. Germline V lookup: CDR1 MGHRA, CDR2 YSYEKL. The V and J ends lost 4 bases and 3 bases, in that order; junction bases with no gene match: 6. The CDR3 has 15 amino acids.

The rearrangement uses TRBV10-3 and TRBJ2-2; D might be TRBD2 (5 bases). The germline CDR1 and CDR2 sequences are ENHRY and SYGVKD. CDR3 length: 16 residues. V was shortened by 0 bases and J by 1 base, with 9 bases between the two germline ends. As DNA, the CDR3 is TGTGCCATCAGTGAGTCGAGGACTGTGAACACCGGGGAGCTGTTTTTT. Translation: CAISESRTVNTGELFF.

This chain uses TRBV4-3 with TRBJ1-2; 9 nucleotides match TRBD1. There are 13 residues in the CDR3. V lost 6 bases and J lost 4; bases outside the gene matches: 3. The V gene's germline CDR1 is LGHNA and CDR2 YSLEER. This CDR3 is CASRGQGGYGYTF. For the CDR3, the DNA is TGCGCCAGCAGGGGACAGGGAGGCTATGGCTACACCTTC.

V gene TRBV5-8 combines with J gene TRBJ2-4; D may be TRBD2 (5 bases). The germline V gene has CDR1 SGHTS and CDR2 YDEGEE. With 0 bases removed from V and 9 bases from J, the gap between germline ends came to 13 bases. The CDR3 length is 14 residues. The CDR3 loop is CASSLGLARGIQYF. DNA for the CDR3: TGTGCCAGCAGCTTGGGTCTAGCCCGGGGCATTCAGTACTTC.

The chain joins TRBV19 to TRBJ2-2; perhaps TRBD2 as D (6 bases). CDR3 length equals 14 residues. From germline, CDR1 is LNHDA and CDR2 SQIVND (reference sequence). Trimming took off 0 bases at V and 7 bases at J, with 9 bases between the two ends. For the CDR3, the DNA is TGTGCCAGTAGTATAGAGGGGCGGGGCGGGGAGCTGTTTTTT. It specifies CASSIEGRGGELFF.

V and J are TRBV7-8 and TRBJ2-2; TRBD2 matches 7 bases. The V and J ends lost 5 bases and 1 base, in that order; junction bases with no gene match: 4. Germline CDR1 is SGHVS and CDR2 is FQNEAQ. The CDR3 sequence is 15 residues long. CDR3 sequence: CASSTGLGNTGELFF. The CDR3 nucleotides read TGTGCCAGCAGCACAGGACTAGGGAACACCGGGGAGCTGTTTTTT.

The gene calls are TRBV3-1 (or the pseudogene TRBV3-2) and TRBJ1-2; possibly TRBD1 for D (5 bases). The CDR3 covers 14 residues. V lost 1 base and J 8 bases, leaving 14 bases between the germline ends. CDR1 and CDR2 (germline): LGHDT, YNNKEL (reference sequence). As DNA, the CDR3 is TGTGCCAGCAGCCAAGCGGAAGGGGTCCTCGGCTACACCTTC. Amino acids: CASSQAEGVLGYTF.

This chain connects TRBV5-6 to TRBJ2-1; 9 bases are shared with TRBD1. Losses at the gene ends were 5 bases for V and 8 bases for J; bases not matched to a gene: 14. The CDR3 has 16 amino acids. CDR1 and CDR2 (germline): SGHDT, YYEEEE. CDR3 region: CASRTTGTGWIDEQFF. Here the CDR3 DNA reads TGTGCCAGCAGAACAACCGGGACAGGGTGGATCGATGAGCAGTTCTTC.

V and J are TRBV9 and TRBJ2-7; 10 nucleotides match TRBD2. Trimming cost V 3 bases and J 2 bases; bases outside gene matches: 5. There are 15 residues in the CDR3. The germline CDR1 and CDR2 sequences are SGDLS and YYNGEE. The CDR3 here is CASSALAGAPYEQYF. CDR3 in DNA: TGTGCCAGCAGCGCCCTAGCGGGAGCTCCCTACGAGCAGTACTTC. Variable domain in full (rest from reference TRBV9 and TRBJ2-7): DSGVTQTPKHLITATGQRVTLRCSPRSGDLSVYWYQQSLDQGLQFLIQYYNGEERAKGNILERFSAQQFPDLHSELNLSSLELGDSALYFCASSALAGAPYEQYFGPGTRLTVT.

V usage is TRBV3-1 (or the pseudogene TRBV3-2) and J usage is TRBJ1-1, with D maybe TRBD1 (5 bases). V lost 1 base and J 3 bases, leaving 9 bases between the germline ends. Looked up from germline, CDR1 is LGHDT and CDR2 is YNNKEL (reference sequence). The CDR3 runs to 14 residues. The CDR3 DNA reads TGTGCCAGCAGCCAAGGGCCAGGGCACACTGAAGCTTTCTTT. It codes for CASSQGPGHTEAFF.

V and J are TRBV5-4 and TRBJ2-5; TRBD2 matches 9 bases. The germline CDR1 and CDR2 sequences are SGHNT and YYREEE (reference sequence). There are 16 residues in the CDR3. J was trimmed by 2 bases and V by 0 bases; bases with no gene match: 5. CDR3 bases: TGTGCCAGCAGCTTGGGGGCCGCGGGGGGGCAAGAGACCCAGTACTTC. Its translation is CASSLGAAGGQETQYF.

The chain links TRBV2 to TRBJ1-2, with 9 bases that match TRBD1. This CDR3 is 13 amino acids long. Per the germline V gene, CDR1 is SNHLY and CDR2 is FYNNEI. V lost 6 bases and J lost 4; bases outside the gene matches: 3. CDR3 in DNA: TGTGCCAGCAGCGGACAGGGGCCCTATGGCTACACCTTC. Amino acids: CASSGQGPYGYTF.